This TCR beta chain was recorded in a study of cytotoxic CD8 clonotypes in ibrutinib-treated CLL. Whole-study results and caveats: Baseline values of clonality outstripped age-matched healthy donors and followed circulating CD8+ T-cell counts. Elevated clonality accompanied ibrutinib response, with a return toward baseline values at progression. On treatment, the uncommon public clonotypes contracted or remained stable.

As concerns this clone: The antigen is not known.

The planned depth of sequencing spanned 1 in 200,000 to 1 in 1 million T cells. Measured with immunoSEQ multiplex PCR; TCRdb has only the in-frame clones, and not every one. The data show some 130,000 clones, approximately 80% seen once. The CDR3 extends over 14 amino acids. Germline V gives CDR1 MNHNY, CDR2 SVGAGI (reference sequence). Trimming shortened V by 5 bases and J by 6 bases, and 11 bases separated the two germline ends. Sequences were derived from PBMCs, sampled after 24 months of ibrutinib treatment. This sequence originates from a human donor with chronic lymphocytic leukemia. The chain links TRBV6-6 to TRBJ1-6; D is ambiguous. The CDR3 nucleotides read TGTGCCAGCAGTCCCCCCGGACCTAATTCACCCCTCCACTTT. Protein product: CASSPPGPNSPLHF.